The 20 T cell receptor beta chains reported below all come from one sample, sequenced in a study of cytomegalovirus exposure and HLA in healthy donors. PCR amplification relied on 60 Vbeta primers (plus 13 Jbeta primers). The protocol was immunoSEQ multiplex PCR, while the TCRdb copy is restricted to in-frame clones and leaves out a portion. The sample has 150,000 to 200,000 clones, roughly 65% seen once. Material for sequencing was PBMCs. The receptors were sampled from a woman between 18 and 29 years old in good health and CMV-seropositive.

V gene TRBV27 combines with J gene TRBJ1-1; D not certain. V lost 4 bases and J lost 2, with 2 bases in between. This CDR3 is built from 11 residues. CDR1 is MNHEY and CDR2 is SMNVEV in the germline V gene (reference sequence). The CDR3 sequence is CASSSNTEAFF. Here the CDR3 DNA reads TGTGCCAGCAGTTCAAACACTGAAGCTTTCTTT.

The rearrangement uses TRBV19 and TRBJ1-5, with TRBD1 as a possible D gene (6 bases). Germline CDR1 reads LNHDA; CDR2 reads SQIVND (reference sequence). The CDR3 covers 14 residues. V shed 2 bases and J shed 6 bases, with 11 bases lying between them. CDR3 nucleotides: TGTGCCAGTAGTATAATGGGGGCGGGTCAGCCCCAGCATTTT. Its protein product is CASSIMGAGQPQHF.

The V and J genes are TRBV5-1 and TRBJ2-1, with TRBD2 identical over 7 bases. V dropped 3 bases and J dropped 2; count of bases not matched to a gene: 2. The CDR3 spans 14 residues. CDR1 is SGHRS and CDR2 is YFSETQ in the germline V gene. The CDR3 loop is CASSSSGTYNEQFF. The CDR3 nucleotides are TGCGCCAGCAGCTCCAGCGGGACCTACAATGAGCAGTTCTTC.

The chain has TRBV5-1 and TRBJ1-4; no clear D gene. Looked up from germline, CDR1 is SGHRS and CDR2 is YFSETQ. The CDR3 spans 18 residues. V lost 3 bases and J 0 bases, leaving 18 bases between the germline ends. CDR3 amino acids: CASSSGLAPSTTNEKLFF. The CDR3 DNA sequence: TGCGCCAGCAGCTCAGGACTAGCCCCATCTACAACTAATGAAAAACTGTTTTTT. Based on the CDR3 plus reference TRBV5-1 and TRBJ1-4, the full variable domain is KAGVTQTPRYLIKTRGQQVTLSCSPISGHRSVSWYQQTPGQGLQFLFEYFSETQRNKGNFPGRFSGRQFSNSRSEMNVSTLELGDSALYLCASSSGLAPSTTNEKLFFGSGTQLSVL.

The chain combines TRBV19 with TRBJ1-1; 8 bases are shared with TRBD1. J gave up 0 bases and V 9 bases, and 6 bases lay outside the gene matches. The CDR3 spans 14 residues. Germline values: CDR1 LNHDA, CDR2 SQIVND (reference sequence). CDR3 loop: CARSGTGMNTEAFF. Written as DNA, the CDR3 is TGTGCCAGATCCGGGACAGGCATGAACACTGAAGCTTTCTTT. The full variable domain, its missing parts supplied by reference TRBV19 and TRBJ1-1, is DGGITQSPKYLFRKEGQNVTLSCEQNLNHDAMYWYRQDPGQGLRLIYYSQIVNDFQKGDIAEGYSVSREKKESFPLTVTSAQKNPTAFYLCARSGTGMNTEAFFGQGTRLTVV.

This chain joins TRBV5-1 and TRBJ2-1; TRBD2 might be the D (5 bases). Germline-derived CDR1 and CDR2 are SGHRS and YFSETQ. The CDR3 is made up of 13 amino acids. With 4 bases removed from V and 6 bases from J, the gap between germline ends came to 11 bases. The CDR3 protein is CASSPGETNEQFF. CDR3 bases: TGCGCCAGCAGCCCCGGGGAAACCAATGAGCAGTTCTTC.

This clone was detected only a few times. This CDR3 reads CASSLAVGGSGNTIYF. Here the CDR3 DNA reads TGTGCCAGCAGCTTGGCTGTAGGGGGCTCTGGAAACACCATATATTTT. This chain uses TRBV7-2 with TRBJ1-3; tentatively, D is TRBD1 (6 bases). Germline CDR1 is SGHTA and CDR2 is FQGNSA. Trimming took 3 bases from V and 0 from J, leaving 12 bases between them. There are 16 residues in the CDR3.

The CDR3 nucleotides read TGTGCCAGCTGCTGGGGGGATACTAGCACAGATACGCAGTATTTT. It yields the protein CASCWGDTSTDTQYF. The rearrangement joins TRBV28 to TRBJ2-3; perhaps TRBD2 as D (6 bases). Germline loops: CDR1 MDHEN, CDR2 SYDVKM. This CDR3 has 15 residues. V was pared by 8 bases and J by 0 bases, with 15 bases between.

This clone was detected once. The chain couples TRBV4-1 to TRBJ2-1; TRBD2 agrees at 9 bases. The CDR3 runs to 16 residues. CDR1 is MGHRA, CDR2 YSYEKL, per germline. J was trimmed by 5 bases and V by 3 bases; bases with no gene match: 8. The CDR3 DNA reads as TGCGCCAGCAGCCACCCCCGCGGGGGGGGAGACAATGAGCAGTTCTTC. Protein product: CASSHPRGGGDNEQFF.

V and J are TRBV4-2 and TRBJ1-5; D gene ambiguous. CDR3 length: 16 residues. V was shortened by 0 bases and J by 4 bases, with 13 bases between the two germline ends. Germline-derived CDR1 and CDR2 are LGHNA and YNFKEQ. The CDR3: CASSQEIAQANQPQHF. DNA for the CDR3: TGTGCCAGCAGCCAAGAAATTGCCCAGGCAAATCAGCCCCAGCATTTT.

The chain joins TRBV2 to TRBJ2-7; 12 bases are a match to TRBD2. CDR1 SNHLY and CDR2 FYNNEI come from the germline V gene. After removal of 7 bases from V and 6 bases from J, the junction contained 10 bases not matched to a gene. The CDR3 contains 15 residues. Written as DNA, the CDR3 is TGTGCCAGCACTAAGACTAGCGGGAGAGTGGCCGAGCAGTACTTC. Its translation: CASTKTSGRVAEQYF.

The J gene is TRBJ2-2, the V gene TRBV4-1; 8 bases match TRBD1. V lost 4 bases to trimming and J lost 0 bases; unmatched junction nucleotides: 4. CDR3 length equals 16 residues. Per germline, CDR1 MGHRA and CDR2 YSYEKL. CDR3 DNA: TGCGCCAGCAGCCGCGGGGACAGGCCGAACACCGGGGAGCTGTTTTTT. Translating gives CASSRGDRPNTGELFF.

The chain recombines TRBV27 with TRBJ2-3; D gene ambiguous. V dropped 8 bases and J dropped 6 bases, with 21 bases sitting between them. Germline V gene sequence: CDR1 MNHEY, CDR2 SMNVEV (reference sequence). The CDR3 loop spans 15 amino acids. For the CDR3, the DNA is TGTGCCAGCTCCCCTGCTCTTCGTCCCGGGGATACGCAGTATTTT. Protein: CASSPALRPGDTQYF.

V gene TRBV18 combines with J gene TRBJ1-5, with D unclear. V lost 4 bases and J lost 4, with 14 bases in between. Germline V lookup: CDR1 KGHSH, CDR2 LQKENI. CDR3 length equals 15 residues. CDR3 nucleotides: TGTGCCAGCTCACGCGGACGAAGCGGAAATCAGCCCCAGCATTTT. This sequence encodes CASSRGRSGNQPQHF.

The genes are TRBV27 and TRBJ2-3, with a possible D match to TRBD1 (6 bases). The CDR3 has 11 amino acids. CDR1 and CDR2 (germline): MNHEY, SMNVEV (reference sequence). V was cut by 8 bases and J by 3 bases, with 6 bases left in between. The CDR3 DNA is TGTGCCAGCGGACAGACAGATACGCAGTATTTT. Protein: CASGQTDTQYF.

This chain uses TRBV5-1 with TRBJ1-1; 10 bases fit TRBD1. The CDR3 runs to 14 residues. Germline V gene lookup returns CDR1 SGHRS and CDR2 YFSETQ. V lost 4 bases, J lost 5 bases, and 5 bases stayed unmatched. The CDR3 loop reads CASSGGTGVTEAFF. CDR3 sequence (DNA): TGCGCCAGCAGCGGGGGGACAGGGGTTACTGAAGCTTTCTTT.

The chain is built from TRBV10-3 and TRBJ2-7, with 7 bases identical to TRBD1. V gave up 2 bases and J gave up 2 bases; unmatched junction bases: 6. The CDR3 has 15 residues. The V gene's germline CDR1 is ENHRY and CDR2 SYGVKD. CDR3 DNA: TGTGCCATCAGTGAGAACCCAGGGGGAACCTACGAGCAGTACTTC. This codes for CAISENPGGTYEQYF.

In this sample, this clone turned up a few times. The genes are TRBV29-1 and TRBJ2-1; TRBD2 might be the D (6 bases). V was cut by 1 base and J by 8 bases, with 18 bases left in between. The CDR3 runs to 15 residues. Germline V gene sequence: CDR1 SQVTM, CDR2 ANQGSEA. CDR3 nucleotide sequence: TGCAGCGTTGAAGGGTCGGCGGGGACCTTGGATGAGCAGTTCTTC. The encoded protein is CSVEGSAGTLDEQFF.

This clone was seen more than once but under ten times. The rearrangement uses TRBV5-8 and TRBJ2-7; D ambiguous. The V gene lost 4 bases and the J gene lost 6 bases, with 23 bases spanning the gap. This CDR3 has 16 amino acids. Germline V gene lookup returns CDR1 SGHTS and CDR2 YDEGEE. In nucleotides, the CDR3 is TGTGCCAGCAGCCCCCTAGGTGACTCCGCCGTGGGCGAGCAGTACTTC. Its protein is CASSPLGDSAVGEQYF.

The rearrangement links TRBV4-3 to TRBJ2-3; D unclear. This CDR3 comprises 13 residues. The V and J ends lost 1 base and 6 bases respectively, with 8 bases between them. Germline assignment: CDR1 LGHNA and CDR2 YSLEER. CDR3 in amino acids: CASSQGSADTQYF. The DNA for the CDR3 is TGCGCCAGCAGCCAAGGGTCCGCGGATACGCAGTATTTT.